This T cell receptor (beta chain) is drawn from a study of cytomegalovirus exposure and HLA in healthy donors. Regarding the study as a whole: CMV serostatus was the only recorded immune exposure for donors. TCR beta sequences reportedly predicted most subjects' HLA-A and HLA-B alleles accurately.

In this sample, this clone turned up a few times. Its target is not known. Trimming took 4 bases from V and 5 from J, leaving 27 bases between them. The length of the CDR3 is 18 residues. Looked up from germline, CDR1 is SGDLS and CDR2 is YYNGEE. The PCR employed 60 Vbeta primers together with 13 Jbeta primers. Here immunoSEQ multiplex PCR was the method, and the copy in TCRdb shows in-frame clones only, minus some. Of around 200,000 clones listed, 75% to 85% are singletons. The rearrangement uses TRBV9 and TRBJ1-2; tentative D call: TRBD1 (5 bases). Specimen: PBMCs. The sequence derives from a girl aged 2 to 10 in good health and CMV-seropositive. The CDR3 region is CASSPGWGRQRMGYGYTF. CDR3 bases: TGTGCCAGCAGCCCAGGTTGGGGCCGACAGCGCATGGGTTATGGCTACACCTTC.